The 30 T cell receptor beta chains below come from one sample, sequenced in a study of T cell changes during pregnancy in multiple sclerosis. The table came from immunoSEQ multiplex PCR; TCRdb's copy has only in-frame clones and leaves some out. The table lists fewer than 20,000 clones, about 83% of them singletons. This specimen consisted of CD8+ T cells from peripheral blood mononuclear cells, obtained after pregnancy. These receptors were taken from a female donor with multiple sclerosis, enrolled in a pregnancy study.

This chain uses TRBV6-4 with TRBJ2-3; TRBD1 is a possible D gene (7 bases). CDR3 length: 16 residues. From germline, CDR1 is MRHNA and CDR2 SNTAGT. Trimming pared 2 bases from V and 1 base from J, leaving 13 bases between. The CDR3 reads CASSDGQGGGTDTQYF. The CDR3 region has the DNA TGTGCCAGCAGTGACGGGCAGGGGGGAGGCACAGATACGCAGTATTTT.

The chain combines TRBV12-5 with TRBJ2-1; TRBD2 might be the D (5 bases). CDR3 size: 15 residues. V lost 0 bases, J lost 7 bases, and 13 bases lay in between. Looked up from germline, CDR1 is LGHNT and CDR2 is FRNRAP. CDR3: CASGLVSYSANEQFF. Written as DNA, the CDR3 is TGTGCTAGTGGTTTGGTATCTTATAGCGCTAATGAGCAGTTCTTC.

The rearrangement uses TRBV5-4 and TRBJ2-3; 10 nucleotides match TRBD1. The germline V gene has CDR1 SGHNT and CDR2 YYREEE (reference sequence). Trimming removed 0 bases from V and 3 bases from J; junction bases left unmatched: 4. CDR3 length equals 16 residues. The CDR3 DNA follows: TGTGCCAGCAGCTTGGCAGACAGGGGGCTAACAGATACGCAGTATTTT. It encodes CASSLADRGLTDTQYF.

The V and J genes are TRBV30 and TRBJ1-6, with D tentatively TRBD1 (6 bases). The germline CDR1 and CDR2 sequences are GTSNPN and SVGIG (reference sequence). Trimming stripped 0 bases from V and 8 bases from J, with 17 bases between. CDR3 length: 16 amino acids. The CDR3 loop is CAWSVPPGAGHSPLHF. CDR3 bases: TGTGCCTGGAGTGTCCCCCCAGGGGCCGGCCATTCACCCCTCCACTTT. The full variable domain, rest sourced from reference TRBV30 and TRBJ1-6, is SQTIHQWPATLVQPVGSPLSLECTVEGTSNPNLYWYRQAAGRGLQLLFYSVGIGQISSEVPQNLSASRPQDRQFILSSKKLLLSDSGFYLCAWSVPPGAGHSPLHFGNGTRLTVT.

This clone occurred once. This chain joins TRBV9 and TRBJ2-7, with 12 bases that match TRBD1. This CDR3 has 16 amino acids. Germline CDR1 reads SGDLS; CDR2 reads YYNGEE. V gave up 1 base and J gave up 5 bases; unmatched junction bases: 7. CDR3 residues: CASSVMGQGASDEQYF. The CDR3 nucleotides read TGTGCCAGCAGCGTAATGGGACAGGGGGCGAGCGACGAGCAGTACTTC.

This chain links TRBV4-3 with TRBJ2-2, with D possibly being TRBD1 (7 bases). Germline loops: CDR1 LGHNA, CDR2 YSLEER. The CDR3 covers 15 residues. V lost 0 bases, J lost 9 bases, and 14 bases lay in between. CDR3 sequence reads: CASSQEEGAPRELFF. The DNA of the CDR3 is TGCGCCAGCAGCCAAGAGGAGGGGGCGCCCAGGGAGCTGTTTTTT.

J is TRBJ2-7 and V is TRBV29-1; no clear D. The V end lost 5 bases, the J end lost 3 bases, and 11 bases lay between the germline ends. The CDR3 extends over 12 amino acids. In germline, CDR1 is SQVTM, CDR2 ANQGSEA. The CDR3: CSVPGSGYEQYF. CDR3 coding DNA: TGCAGCGTTCCGGGTAGTGGCTACGAGCAGTACTTC.

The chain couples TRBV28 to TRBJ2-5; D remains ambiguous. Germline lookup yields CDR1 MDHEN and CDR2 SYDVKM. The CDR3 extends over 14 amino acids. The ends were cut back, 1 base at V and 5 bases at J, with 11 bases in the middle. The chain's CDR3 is CASSLSLELETQYF. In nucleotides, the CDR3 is TGTGCCAGCAGTTTATCCCTAGAGTTGGAGACCCAGTACTTC.

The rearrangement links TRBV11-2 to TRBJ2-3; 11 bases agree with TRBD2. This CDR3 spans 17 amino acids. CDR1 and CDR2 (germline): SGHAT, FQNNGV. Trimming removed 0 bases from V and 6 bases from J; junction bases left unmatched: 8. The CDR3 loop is CASSLESSGGLADTQYF. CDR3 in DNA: TGTGCCAGCAGCTTAGAGTCTAGCGGGGGGTTGGCGGATACGCAGTATTTT.

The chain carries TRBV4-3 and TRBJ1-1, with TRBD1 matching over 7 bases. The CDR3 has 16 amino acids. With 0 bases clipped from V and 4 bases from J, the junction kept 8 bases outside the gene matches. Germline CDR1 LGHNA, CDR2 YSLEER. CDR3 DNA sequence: TGCGCCAGCAGCCAAGAGGAGGGGGCAGCGGGCACTGAAGCTTTCTTT. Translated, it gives CASSQEEGAAGTEAFF.

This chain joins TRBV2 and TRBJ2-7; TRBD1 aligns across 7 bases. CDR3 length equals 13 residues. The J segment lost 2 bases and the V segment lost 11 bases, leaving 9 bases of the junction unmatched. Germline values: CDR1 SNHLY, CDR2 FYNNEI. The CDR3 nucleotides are TGTGCCTCGTTAGGGACAGCGACCTACGAGCAGTACTTC. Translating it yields CASLGTATYEQYF.

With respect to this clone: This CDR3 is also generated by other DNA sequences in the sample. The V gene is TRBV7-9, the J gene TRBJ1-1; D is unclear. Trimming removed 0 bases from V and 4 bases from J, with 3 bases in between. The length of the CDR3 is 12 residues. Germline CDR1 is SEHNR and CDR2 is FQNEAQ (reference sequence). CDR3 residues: CASSLAGTEAFF. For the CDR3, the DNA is TGTGCCAGCAGCTTAGCCGGCACTGAAGCTTTCTTT.

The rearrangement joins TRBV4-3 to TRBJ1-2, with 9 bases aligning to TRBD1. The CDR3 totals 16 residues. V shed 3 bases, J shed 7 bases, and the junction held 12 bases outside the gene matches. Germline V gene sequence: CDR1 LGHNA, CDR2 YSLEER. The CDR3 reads CASSHLPGQGAGGYTF. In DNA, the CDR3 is TGCGCCAGCAGCCATTTGCCGGGACAGGGAGCGGGTGGCTACACCTTC.

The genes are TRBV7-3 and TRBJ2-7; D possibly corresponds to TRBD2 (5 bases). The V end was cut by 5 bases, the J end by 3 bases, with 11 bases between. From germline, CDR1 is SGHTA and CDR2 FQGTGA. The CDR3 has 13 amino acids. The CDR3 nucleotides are TGTGCCAGCAGCCAAGGACTCGGCTACGAGCAGTACTTC. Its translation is CASSQGLGYEQYF.

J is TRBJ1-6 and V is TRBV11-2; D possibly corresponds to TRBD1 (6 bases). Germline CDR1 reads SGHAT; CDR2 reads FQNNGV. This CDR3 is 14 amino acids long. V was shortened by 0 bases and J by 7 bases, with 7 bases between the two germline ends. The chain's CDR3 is CASSLEQGNSPLHF. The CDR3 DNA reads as TGTGCCAGCAGCTTAGAACAGGGCAATTCACCCCTCCACTTT.

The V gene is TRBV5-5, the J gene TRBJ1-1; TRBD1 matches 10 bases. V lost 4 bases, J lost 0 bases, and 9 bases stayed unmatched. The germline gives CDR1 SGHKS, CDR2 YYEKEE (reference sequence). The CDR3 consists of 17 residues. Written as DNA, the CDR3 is TGTGCCAGCAGCCGCGGACAGGGGGAAGCAATGAACACTGAAGCTTTCTTT. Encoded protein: CASSRGQGEAMNTEAFF. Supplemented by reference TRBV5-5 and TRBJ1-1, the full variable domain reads DAGVTQSPTHLIKTRGQQVTLRCSPISGHKSVSWYQQVLGQGPQFIFQYYEKEERGRGNFPDRFSARQFPNYSSELNVNALLLGDSALYLCASSRGQGEAMNTEAFFGQGTRLTVV.

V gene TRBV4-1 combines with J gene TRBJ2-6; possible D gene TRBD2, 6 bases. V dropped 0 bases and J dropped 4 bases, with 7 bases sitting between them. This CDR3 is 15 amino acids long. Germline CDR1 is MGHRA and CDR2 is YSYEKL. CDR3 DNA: TGCGCCAGCAGCCAAGATCGGGGGGGGGCCAACGTCCTGACTTTC. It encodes CASSQDRGGANVLTF.

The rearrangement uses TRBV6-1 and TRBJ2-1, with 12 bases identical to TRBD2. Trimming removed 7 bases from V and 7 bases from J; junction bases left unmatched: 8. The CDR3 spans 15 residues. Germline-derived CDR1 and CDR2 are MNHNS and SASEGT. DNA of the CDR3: TGTGCCAGCACCAAACTAGCGGGAGGCCTTAATGAGCAGTTCTTC. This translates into CASTKLAGGLNEQFF.

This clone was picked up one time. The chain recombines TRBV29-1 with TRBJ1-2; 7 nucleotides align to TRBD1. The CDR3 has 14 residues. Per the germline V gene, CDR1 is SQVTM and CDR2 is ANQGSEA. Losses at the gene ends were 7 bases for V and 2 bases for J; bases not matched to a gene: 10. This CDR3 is CSAAGTDMNYGYTF. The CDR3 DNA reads TGCAGCGCCGCCGGGACAGACATGAACTATGGCTACACCTTC.

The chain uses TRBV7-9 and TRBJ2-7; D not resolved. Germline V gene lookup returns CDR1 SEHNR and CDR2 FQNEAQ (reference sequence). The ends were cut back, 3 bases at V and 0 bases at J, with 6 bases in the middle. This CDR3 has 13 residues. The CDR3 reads CASSLSNSYEQYF. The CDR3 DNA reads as TGTGCCAGCAGCTTGTCCAACTCCTACGAGCAGTACTTC.

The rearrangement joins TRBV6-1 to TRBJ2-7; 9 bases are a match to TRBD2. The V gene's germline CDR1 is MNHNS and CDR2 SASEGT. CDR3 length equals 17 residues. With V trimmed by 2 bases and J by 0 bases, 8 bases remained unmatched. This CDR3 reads CASSERPRGGGSYEQYF. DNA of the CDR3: TGTGCCAGCAGTGAAAGGCCGCGGGGGGGAGGCTCCTACGAGCAGTACTTC.

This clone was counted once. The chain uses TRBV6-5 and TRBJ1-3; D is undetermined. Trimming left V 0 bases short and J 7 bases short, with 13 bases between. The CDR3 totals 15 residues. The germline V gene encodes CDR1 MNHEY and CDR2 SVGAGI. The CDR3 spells CASSYSGEGGNTIYF. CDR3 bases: TGTGCCAGCAGTTACTCGGGTGAAGGCGGGAACACCATATATTTT.

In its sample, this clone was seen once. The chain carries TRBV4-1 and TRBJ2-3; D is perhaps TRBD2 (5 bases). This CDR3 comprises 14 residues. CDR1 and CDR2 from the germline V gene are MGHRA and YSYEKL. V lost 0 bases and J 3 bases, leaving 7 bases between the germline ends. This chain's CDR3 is CASSQEPGTDTQYF. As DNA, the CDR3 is TGCGCCAGCAGCCAAGAGCCGGGGACAGATACGCAGTATTTT.

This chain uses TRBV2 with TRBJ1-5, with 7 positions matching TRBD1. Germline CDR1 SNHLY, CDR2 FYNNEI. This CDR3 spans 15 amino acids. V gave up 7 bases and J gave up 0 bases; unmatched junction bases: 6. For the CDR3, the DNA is TGTGCCAGCATGACAGGGATGTATAGCAATCAGCCCCAGCATTTT. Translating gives CASMTGMYSNQPQHF.

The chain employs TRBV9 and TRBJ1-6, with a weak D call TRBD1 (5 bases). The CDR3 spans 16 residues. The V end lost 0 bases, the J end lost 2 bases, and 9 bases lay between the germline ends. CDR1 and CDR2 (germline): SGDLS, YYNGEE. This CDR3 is CASSVDGGTYNSPLHF. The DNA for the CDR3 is TGTGCCAGCAGCGTAGACGGGGGAACCTATAATTCACCCCTCCACTTT. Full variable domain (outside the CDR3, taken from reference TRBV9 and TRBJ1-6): DSGVTQTPKHLITATGQRVTLRCSPRSGDLSVYWYQQSLDQGLQFLIQYYNGEERAKGNILERFSAQQFPDLHSELNLSSLELGDSALYFCASSVDGGTYNSPLHFGNGTRLTVT.

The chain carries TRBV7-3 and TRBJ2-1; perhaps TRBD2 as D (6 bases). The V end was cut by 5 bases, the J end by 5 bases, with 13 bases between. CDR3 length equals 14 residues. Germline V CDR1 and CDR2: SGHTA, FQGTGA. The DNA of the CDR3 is TGTGCCAGCAGCCCGCATGGCGGGAACAATGAGCAGTTCTTC. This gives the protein CASSPHGGNNEQFF.

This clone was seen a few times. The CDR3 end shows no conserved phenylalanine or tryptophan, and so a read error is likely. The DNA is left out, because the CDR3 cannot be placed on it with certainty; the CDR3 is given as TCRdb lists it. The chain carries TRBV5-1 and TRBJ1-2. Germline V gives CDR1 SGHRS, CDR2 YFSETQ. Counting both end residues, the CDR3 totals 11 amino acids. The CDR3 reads CASSSGSQVVI.

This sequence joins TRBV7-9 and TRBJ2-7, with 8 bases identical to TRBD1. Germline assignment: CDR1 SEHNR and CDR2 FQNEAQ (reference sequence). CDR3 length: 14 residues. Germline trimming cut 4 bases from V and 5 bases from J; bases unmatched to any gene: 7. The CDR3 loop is CASSSDRAINEQYF. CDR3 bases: TGTGCCAGCAGCTCGGACAGGGCAATAAACGAGCAGTACTTC.

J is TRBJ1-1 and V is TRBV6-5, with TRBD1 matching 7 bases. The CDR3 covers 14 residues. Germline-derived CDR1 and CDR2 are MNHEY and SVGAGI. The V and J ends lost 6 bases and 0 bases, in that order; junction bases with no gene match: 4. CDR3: CASRPTGMNTEAFF. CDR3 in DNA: TGTGCCAGCAGGCCGACAGGGATGAACACTGAAGCTTTCTTT.

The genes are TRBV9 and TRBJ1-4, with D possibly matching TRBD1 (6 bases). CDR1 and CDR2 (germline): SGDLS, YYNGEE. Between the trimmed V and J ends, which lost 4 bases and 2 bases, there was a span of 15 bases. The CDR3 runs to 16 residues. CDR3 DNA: TGTGCCAGCAGCCCCCGGATCCAGGGGACTAATGAAAAACTGTTTTTT. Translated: CASSPRIQGTNEKLFF. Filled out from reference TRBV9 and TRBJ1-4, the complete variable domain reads DSGVTQTPKHLITATGQRVTLRCSPRSGDLSVYWYQQSLDQGLQFLIQYYNGEERAKGNILERFSAQQFPDLHSELNLSSLELGDSALYFCASSPRIQGTNEKLFFGSGTQLSVL.